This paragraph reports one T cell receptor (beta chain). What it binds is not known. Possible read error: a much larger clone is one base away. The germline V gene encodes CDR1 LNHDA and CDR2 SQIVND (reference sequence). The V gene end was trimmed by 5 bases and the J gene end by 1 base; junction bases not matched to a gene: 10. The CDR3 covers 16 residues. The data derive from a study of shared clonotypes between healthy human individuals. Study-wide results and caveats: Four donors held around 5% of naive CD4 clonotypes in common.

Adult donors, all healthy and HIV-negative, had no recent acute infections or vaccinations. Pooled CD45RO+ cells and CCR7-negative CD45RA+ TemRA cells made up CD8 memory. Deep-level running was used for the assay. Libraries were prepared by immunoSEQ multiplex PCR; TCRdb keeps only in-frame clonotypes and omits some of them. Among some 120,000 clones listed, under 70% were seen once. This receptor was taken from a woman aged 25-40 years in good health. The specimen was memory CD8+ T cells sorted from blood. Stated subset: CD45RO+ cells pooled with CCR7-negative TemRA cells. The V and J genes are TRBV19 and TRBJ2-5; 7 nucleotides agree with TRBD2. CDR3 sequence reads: CASSPRTSSVQETQYF. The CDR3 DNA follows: TGTGCCAGTAGTCCTAGGACTAGTTCTGTCCAAGAGACCCAGTACTTC.